This T cell receptor beta chain was found in a study of cytomegalovirus exposure and HLA in healthy donors. With 60 Vbeta and 13 Jbeta primers, the PCR was carried out. The repertoire was sequenced with immunoSEQ multiplex PCR; TCRdb's copy has only in-frame clones and lacks some. The sample has under 90,000 clones. Germline trimming cut 0 bases from V and 5 bases from J; bases unmatched to any gene: 4. There are 15 residues in the CDR3. Germline V gene data show CDR1 as MNHEY and CDR2 as SMNVEV (reference sequence). The sample taken for sequencing was PBMCs. This clonotype was sampled from a man aged 50-59 years in good health and CMV-seropositive. This chain uses TRBV27 with TRBJ2-5; 9 positions agree with TRBD2. The CDR3 is CASSLSLAGLETQYF. CDR3 DNA: TGTGCCAGCAGTTTATCGCTAGCGGGACTGGAGACCCAGTACTTC.